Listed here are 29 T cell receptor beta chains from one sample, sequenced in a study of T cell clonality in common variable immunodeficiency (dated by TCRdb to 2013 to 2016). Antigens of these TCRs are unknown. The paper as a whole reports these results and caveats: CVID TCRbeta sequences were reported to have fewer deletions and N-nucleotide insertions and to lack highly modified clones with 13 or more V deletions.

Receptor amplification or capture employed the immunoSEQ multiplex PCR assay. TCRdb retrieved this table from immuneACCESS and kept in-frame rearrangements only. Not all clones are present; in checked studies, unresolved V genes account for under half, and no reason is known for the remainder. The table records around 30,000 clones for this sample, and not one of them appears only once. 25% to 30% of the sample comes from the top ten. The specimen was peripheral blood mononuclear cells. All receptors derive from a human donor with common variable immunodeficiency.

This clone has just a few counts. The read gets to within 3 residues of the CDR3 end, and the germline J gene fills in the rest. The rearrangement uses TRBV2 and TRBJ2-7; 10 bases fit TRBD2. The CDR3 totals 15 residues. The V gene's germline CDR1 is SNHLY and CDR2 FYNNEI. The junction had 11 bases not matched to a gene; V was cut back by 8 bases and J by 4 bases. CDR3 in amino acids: CASGPLGTSAYEQYF. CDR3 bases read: TGTGCCAGCGGTCCGCTCGGGACTAGCGCGTACGAG.

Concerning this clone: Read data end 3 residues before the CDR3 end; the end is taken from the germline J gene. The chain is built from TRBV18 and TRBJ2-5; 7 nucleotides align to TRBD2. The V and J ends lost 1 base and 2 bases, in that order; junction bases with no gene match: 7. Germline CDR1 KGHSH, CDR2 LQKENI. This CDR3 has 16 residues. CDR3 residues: CASSPRWTGGQETQYF. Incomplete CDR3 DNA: TGTGCCAGCTCACCACGATGGACCGGGGGGCAAGAGACC.

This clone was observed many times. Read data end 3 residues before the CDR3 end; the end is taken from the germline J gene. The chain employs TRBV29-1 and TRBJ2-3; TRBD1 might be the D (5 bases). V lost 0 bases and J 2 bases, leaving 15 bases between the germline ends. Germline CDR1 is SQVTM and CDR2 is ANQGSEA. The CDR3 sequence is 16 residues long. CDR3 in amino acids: CSVEDRDSYYTDTQYF. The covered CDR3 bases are TGCAGCGTTGAAGATCGCGACAGCTATTACACAGATACG.

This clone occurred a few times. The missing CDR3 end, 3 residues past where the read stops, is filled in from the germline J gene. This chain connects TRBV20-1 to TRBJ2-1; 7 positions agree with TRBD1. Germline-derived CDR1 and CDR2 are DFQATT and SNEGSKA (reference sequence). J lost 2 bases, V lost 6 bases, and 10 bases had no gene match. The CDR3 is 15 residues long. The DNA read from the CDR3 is TGCAGTGCCGTCGTGAGACAGGGAGCCTACAATGAG. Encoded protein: CSAVVRQGAYNE. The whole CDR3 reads CSAVVRQGAYNEQFF.

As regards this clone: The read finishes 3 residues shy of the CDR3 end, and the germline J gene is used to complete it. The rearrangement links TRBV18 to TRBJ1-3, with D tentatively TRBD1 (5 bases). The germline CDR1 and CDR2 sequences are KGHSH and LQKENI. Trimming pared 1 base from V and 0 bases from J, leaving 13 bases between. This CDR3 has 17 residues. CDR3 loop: CASSPQARASSGNTIYF. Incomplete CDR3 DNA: TGTGCCAGCTCACCACAGGCCAGGGCAAGCTCTGGAAACACC.

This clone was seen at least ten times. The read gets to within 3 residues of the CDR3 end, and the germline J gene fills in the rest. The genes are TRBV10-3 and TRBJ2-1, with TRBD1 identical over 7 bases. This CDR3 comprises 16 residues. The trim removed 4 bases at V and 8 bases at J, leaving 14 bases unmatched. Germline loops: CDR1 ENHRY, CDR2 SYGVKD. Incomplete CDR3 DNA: TGTGCCATCAGTGGGTCACAGGGGTCGACGAGGGATGAG. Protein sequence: CAISGSQGSTRDE. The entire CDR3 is CAISGSQGSTRDEQFF.

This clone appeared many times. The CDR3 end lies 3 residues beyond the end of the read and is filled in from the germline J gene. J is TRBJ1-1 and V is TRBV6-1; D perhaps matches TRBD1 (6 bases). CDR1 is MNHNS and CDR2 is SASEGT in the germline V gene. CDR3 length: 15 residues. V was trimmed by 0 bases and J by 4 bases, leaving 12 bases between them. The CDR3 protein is CASSEAGGCGTEAFF. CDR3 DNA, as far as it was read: TGTGCCAGCAGTGAAGCAGGGGGATGCGGCACTGAA.

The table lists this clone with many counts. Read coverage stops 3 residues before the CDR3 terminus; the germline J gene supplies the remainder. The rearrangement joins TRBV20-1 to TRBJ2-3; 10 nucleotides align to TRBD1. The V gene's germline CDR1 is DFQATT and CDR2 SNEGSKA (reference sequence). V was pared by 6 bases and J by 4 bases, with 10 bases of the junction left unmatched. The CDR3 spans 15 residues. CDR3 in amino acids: CSARPRDRGSDTQYF. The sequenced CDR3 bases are TGCAGTGCCCGGCCCCGGGACAGGGGCTCAGATACG.

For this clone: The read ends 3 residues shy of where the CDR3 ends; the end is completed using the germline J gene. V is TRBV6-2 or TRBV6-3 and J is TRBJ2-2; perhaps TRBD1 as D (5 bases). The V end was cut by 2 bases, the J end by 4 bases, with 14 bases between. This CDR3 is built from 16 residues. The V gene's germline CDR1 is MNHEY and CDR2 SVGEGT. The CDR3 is CASSYNFGHSTGELFF. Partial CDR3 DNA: TGTGCCAGCAGTTACAATTTTGGACACAGCACCGGGGAG.

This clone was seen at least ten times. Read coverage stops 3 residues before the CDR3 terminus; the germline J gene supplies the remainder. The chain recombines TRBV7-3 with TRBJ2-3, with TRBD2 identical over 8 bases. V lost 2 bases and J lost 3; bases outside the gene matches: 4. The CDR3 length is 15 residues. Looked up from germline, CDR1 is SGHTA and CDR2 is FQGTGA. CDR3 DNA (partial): TGTGCCAGCAGCTTATGGGCTAGCGGGACAGATACG. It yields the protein CASSLWASGTDT. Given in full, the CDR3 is CASSLWASGTDTQYF.

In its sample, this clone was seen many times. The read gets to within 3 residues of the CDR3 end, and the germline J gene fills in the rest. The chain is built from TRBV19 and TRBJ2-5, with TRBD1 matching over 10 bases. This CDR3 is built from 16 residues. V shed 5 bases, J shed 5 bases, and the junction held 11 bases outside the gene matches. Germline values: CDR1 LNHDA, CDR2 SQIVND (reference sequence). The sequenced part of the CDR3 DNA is TGTGCCAGTAGTGCGATCCTGACAGGGGGCGAGGAGACC. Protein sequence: CASSAILTGGEET. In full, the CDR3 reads CASSAILTGGEETQYF.

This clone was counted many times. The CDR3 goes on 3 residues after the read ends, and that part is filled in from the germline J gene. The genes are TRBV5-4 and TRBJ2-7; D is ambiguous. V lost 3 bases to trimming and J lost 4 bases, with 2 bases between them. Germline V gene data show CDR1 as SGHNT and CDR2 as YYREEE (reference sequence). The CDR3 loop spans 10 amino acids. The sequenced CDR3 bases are TGTGCCAGCAGCTCTTACGAG. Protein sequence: CASSSYE. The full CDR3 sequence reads CASSSYEQYF.

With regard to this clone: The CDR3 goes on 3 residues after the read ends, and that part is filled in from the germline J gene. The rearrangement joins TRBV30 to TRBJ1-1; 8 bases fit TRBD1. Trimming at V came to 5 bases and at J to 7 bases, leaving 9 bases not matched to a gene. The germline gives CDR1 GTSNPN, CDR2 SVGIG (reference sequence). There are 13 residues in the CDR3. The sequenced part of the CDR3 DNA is TGTGCCTGGGGTACAGGGGGTATGGTTGAA. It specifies CAWGTGGMVE. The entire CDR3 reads CAWGTGGMVEAFF.

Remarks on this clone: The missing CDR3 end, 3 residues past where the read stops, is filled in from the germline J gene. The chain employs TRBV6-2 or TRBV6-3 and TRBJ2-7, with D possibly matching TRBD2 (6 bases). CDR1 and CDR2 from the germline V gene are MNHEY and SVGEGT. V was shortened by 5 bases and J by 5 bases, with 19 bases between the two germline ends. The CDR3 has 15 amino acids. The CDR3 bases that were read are TGTGCCAGCAGTAAGGTTAGGCGGGAAGAGCACGAG. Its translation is CASSKVRREEHE. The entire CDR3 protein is CASSKVRREEHEQYF.

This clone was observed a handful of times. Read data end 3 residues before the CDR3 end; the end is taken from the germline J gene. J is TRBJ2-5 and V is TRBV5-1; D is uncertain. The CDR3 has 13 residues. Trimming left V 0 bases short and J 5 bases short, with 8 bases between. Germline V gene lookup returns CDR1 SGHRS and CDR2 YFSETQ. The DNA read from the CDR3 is TGCGCCAGCAGCTTGGATGGGCTGGAGACC. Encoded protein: CASSLDGLET. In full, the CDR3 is CASSLDGLETQYF.

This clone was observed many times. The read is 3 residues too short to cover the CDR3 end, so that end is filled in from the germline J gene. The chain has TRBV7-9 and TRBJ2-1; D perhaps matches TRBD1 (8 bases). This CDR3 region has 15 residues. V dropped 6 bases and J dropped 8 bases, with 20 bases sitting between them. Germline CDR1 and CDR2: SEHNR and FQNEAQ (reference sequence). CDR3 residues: CASSLTGAGAYEQFF. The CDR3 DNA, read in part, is TGTGCCAGCAGTTTGACAGGGGCGGGAGCATATGAG.

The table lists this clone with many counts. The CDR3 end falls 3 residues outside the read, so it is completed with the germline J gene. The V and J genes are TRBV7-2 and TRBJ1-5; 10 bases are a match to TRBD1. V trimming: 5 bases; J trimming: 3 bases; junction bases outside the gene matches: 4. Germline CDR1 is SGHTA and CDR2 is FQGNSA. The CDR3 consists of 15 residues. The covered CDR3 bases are TGTGCCAGCAGCCGGGACAGGGGATACAATCAGCCC. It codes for CASSRDRGYNQP. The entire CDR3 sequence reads CASSRDRGYNQPQHF.

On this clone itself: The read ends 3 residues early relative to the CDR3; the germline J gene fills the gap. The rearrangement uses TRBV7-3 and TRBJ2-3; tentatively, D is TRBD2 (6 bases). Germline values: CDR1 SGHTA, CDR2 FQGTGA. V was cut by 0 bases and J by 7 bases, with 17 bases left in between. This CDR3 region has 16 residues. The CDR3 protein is CASSLTGGLTPHTQYF. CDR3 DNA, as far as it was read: TGTGCCAGCAGCTTAACAGGCGGACTAACCCCCCATACG.

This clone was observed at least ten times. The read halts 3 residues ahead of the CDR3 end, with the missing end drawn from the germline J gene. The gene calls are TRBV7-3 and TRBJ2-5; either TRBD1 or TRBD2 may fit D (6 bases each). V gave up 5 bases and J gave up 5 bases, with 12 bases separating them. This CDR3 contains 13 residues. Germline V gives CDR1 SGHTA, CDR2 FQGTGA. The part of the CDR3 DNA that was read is TGTGCCAGCAGCCTGAGGAGGGGGGAGACC. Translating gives CASSLRRGET. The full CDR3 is CASSLRRGETQYF. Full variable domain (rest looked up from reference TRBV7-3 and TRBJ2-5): GAGVSQTPSNKVTEKGKYVELRCDPISGHTALYWYRQSLGQGPEFLIYFQGTGAADDSGLPNDRFFAVRPEGSVSTLKIQRTERGDSAVYLCASSLRRGETQYFGPGTRLLVL.

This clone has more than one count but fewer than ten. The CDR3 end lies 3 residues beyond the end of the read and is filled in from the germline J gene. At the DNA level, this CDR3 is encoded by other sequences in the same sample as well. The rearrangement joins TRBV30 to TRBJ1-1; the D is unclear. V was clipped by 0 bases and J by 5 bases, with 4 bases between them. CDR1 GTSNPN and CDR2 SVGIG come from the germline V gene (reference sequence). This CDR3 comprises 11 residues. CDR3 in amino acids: CAWSVGTEAFF. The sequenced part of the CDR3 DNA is TGTGCCTGGAGTGTAGGGACTGAA.

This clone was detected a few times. This chain's CDR3 is CSAPTHSSYEQYF. The sequenced part of the CDR3 DNA is TGCAGTGCCCCGACACACAGCTCCTACGAG. This chain links TRBV20-1 with TRBJ2-7; the D is unclear. The read ends 3 residues early relative to the CDR3; the germline J gene fills the gap. The length of the CDR3 is 13 residues. V was pared by 6 bases and J by 0 bases, with 12 bases between. CDR1 and CDR2 (germline): DFQATT, SNEGSKA (reference sequence).

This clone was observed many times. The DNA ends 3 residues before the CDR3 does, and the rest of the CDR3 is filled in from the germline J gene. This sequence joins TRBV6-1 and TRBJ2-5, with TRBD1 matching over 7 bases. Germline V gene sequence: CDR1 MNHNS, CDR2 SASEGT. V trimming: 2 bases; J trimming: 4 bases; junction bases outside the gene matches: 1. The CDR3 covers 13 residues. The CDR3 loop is CASSERDRETQYF. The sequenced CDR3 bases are TGTGCCAGCAGTGAAAGGGACAGAGAGACC.

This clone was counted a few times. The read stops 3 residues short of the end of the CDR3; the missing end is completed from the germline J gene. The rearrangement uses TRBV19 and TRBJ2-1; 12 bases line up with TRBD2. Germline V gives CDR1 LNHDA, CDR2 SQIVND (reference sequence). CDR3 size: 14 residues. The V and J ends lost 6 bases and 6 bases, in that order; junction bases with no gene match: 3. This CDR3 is CASRTSGSGNEQFF. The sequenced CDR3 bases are TGTGCCAGTAGGACTAGCGGGAGCGGCAATGAG.

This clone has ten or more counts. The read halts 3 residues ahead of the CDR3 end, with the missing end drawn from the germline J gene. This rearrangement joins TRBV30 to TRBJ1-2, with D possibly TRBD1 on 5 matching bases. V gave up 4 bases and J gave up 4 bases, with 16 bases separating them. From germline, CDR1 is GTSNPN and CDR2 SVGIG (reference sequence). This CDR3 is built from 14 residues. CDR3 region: CAWTPGIFPYGYTF. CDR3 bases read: TGTGCCTGGACCCCAGGGATATTTCCCTATGGC.

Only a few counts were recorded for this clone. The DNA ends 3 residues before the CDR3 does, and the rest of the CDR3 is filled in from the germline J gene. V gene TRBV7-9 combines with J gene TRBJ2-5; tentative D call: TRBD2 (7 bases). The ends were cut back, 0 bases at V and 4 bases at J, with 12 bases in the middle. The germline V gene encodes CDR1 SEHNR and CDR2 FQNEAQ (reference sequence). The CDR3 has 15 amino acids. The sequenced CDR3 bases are TGTGCCAGCAGCTTAGCCCGGGGAGGGGGAGAGACC. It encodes CASSLARGGGET. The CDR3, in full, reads CASSLARGGGETQYF.

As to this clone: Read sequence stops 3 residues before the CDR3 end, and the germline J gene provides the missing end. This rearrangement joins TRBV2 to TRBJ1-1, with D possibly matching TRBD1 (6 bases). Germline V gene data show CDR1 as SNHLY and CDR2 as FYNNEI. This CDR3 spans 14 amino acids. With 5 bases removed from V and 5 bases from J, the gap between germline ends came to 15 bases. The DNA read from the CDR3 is TGTGCCAGCAGTAAAACAGGGAGAGGGACTGAA. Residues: CASSKTGRGTE. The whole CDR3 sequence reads CASSKTGRGTEAFF.

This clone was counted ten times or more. This CDR3 is CASSSDIYGYTF. CDR3 DNA (partial): TGTGCCAGCAGCTCAGACATATATGGC. The V and J genes are TRBV5-6 and TRBJ1-2; D is unclear. The read terminates 3 residues ahead of where the CDR3 ends, so the germline J gene completes it. The CDR3 sequence is 12 residues long. V lost 3 bases and J lost 5, with 8 bases in between. CDR1 and CDR2 (germline): SGHDT, YYEEEE.

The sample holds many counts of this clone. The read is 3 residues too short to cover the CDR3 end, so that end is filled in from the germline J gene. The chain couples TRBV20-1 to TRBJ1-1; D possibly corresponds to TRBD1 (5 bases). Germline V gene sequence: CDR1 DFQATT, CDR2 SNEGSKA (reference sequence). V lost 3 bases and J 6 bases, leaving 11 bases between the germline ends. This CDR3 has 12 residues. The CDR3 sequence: CSASRSGAEAFF. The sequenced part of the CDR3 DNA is TGCAGTGCTAGTCGGTCGGGGGCTGAA.

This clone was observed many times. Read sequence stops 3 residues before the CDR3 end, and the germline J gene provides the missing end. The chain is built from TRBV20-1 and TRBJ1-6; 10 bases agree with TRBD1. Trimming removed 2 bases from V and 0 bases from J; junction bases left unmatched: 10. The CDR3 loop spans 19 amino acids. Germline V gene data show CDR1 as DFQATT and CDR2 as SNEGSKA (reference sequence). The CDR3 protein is CSARSGTGVSSSYNSPLHF. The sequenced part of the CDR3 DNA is TGCAGTGCTAGATCGGGGACAGGGGTATCAAGCTCCTATAATTCACCC.